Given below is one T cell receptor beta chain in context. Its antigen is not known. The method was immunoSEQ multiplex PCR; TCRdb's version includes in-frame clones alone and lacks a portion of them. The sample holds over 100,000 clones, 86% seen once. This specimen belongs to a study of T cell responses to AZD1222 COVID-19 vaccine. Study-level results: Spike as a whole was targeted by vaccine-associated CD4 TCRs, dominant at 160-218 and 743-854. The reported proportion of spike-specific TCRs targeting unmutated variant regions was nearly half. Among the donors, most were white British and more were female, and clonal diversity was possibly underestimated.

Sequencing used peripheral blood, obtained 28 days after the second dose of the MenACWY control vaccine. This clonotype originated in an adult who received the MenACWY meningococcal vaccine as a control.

This CDR3 reads CASSPGQPSTDTQYF. CDR3 coding DNA: TGCGCCAGCAGCCCGGGACAGCCTAGCACAGATACGCAGTATTTT. The rearrangement uses TRBV5-1 and TRBJ2-3; 7 positions match TRBD1. The CDR3 has 15 residues. Trimming took 4 bases from V and 0 from J; bases not matched to a gene: 5. Germline V gives CDR1 SGHRS, CDR2 YFSETQ.